These 30 T cell receptor beta chains came from one sample sequenced in a study of shared clonotypes between healthy human individuals. Positively selected for CCR7, the CD45RO-negative cells used as naive CD8 cells excluded terminally differentiated effector memory CD45RA+ cells. The protocol was immunoSEQ multiplex PCR, while the TCRdb copy is restricted to in-frame clones and leaves out a portion. The sample contains roughly 1,800,000 clones, approximately 94% of which appear only once. Material for sequencing was naive CD8+ T cells sorted from blood. Receptors were obtained from a man aged 18-30 years in good health.

V gene TRBV6-6 combines with J gene TRBJ2-7; no reliable D call. From germline, CDR1 is MNHNY and CDR2 SVGAGI (reference sequence). CDR3 length: 12 residues. Trimming left V 4 bases short and J 3 bases short, with 7 bases between. CDR3 coding DNA: TGTGCCAGCAGTTTTAAGGACTACGAGCAGTACTTC. Amino acids: CASSFKDYEQYF.

The gene calls are TRBV5-6 and TRBJ2-2; tentative D call: TRBD1 (5 bases). Germline assignment: CDR1 SGHDT and CDR2 YYEEEE. The ends were cut back, 2 bases at V and 4 bases at J, with 12 bases in the middle. There are 15 residues in the CDR3. For the CDR3, the DNA is TGTGCCAGCAGCTTCGGGCCCAGGGCCACCGGGGAGCTGTTTTTT. Its translation: CASSFGPRATGELFF.

The chain employs TRBV28 and TRBJ2-7, with D tentatively TRBD2 (6 bases). This CDR3 is built from 13 residues. Germline assignment: CDR1 MDHEN and CDR2 SYDVKM. Trimming stripped 8 bases from V and 3 bases from J, with 14 bases between. In DNA form, the CDR3 reads TGTGCCAGCTGGAGGGGCCCCTACTACGAGCAGTACTTC. Translated: CASWRGPYYEQYF. Complete variable domain (other parts from reference TRBV28 and TRBJ2-7): DVKVTQSSRYLVKRTGEKVFLECVQDMDHENMFWYRQDPGLGLRLIYFSYDVKMKEKGDIPEGYSVSREKKERFSLILESASTNQTSMYLCASWRGPYYEQYFGPGTRLTVT.

The chain joins TRBV7-9 to TRBJ2-7; possibly TRBD2 for D (6 bases). This CDR3 contains 14 residues. Trimming took 0 bases from V and 5 from J, leaving 11 bases between them. The V gene's germline CDR1 is SEHNR and CDR2 FQNEAQ (reference sequence). Here the CDR3 reads CASSLAIGGDEQYF. CDR3 nucleotides: TGTGCCAGCAGCTTAGCGATTGGAGGGGACGAGCAGTACTTC.

CDR3 amino acids: CASSSSELVTQYF. Here the CDR3 DNA reads TGTGCCAGCAGCTCGTCCGAGCTGGTTACGCAGTATTTT. The rearrangement links TRBV7-9 to TRBJ2-3; D ambiguous. V was trimmed by 4 bases and J by 8 bases, leaving 13 bases between them. The germline V gene has CDR1 SEHNR and CDR2 FQNEAQ (reference sequence). The CDR3 has 13 residues.

The gene calls are TRBV4-1 and TRBJ2-7; TRBD2 matches at 9 bases. CDR3 length equals 18 residues. From germline, CDR1 is MGHRA and CDR2 YSYEKL. The trim removed 0 bases at V and 2 bases at J, leaving 11 bases unmatched. The DNA for the CDR3 is TGCGCCAGCAGCCAAGAACCAACACTCGCGGGGGGGACCTACGAGCAGTACTTC. As protein: CASSQEPTLAGGTYEQYF.

The chain joins TRBV5-4 to TRBJ1-6; tentative D call: TRBD1 (6 bases). The V end lost 6 bases, the J end lost 10 bases, and 14 bases lay between the germline ends. Germline CDR1 reads SGHNT; CDR2 reads YYREEE (reference sequence). This CDR3 region has 13 residues. CDR3 sequence: CASKARGVSPLHF. As DNA, the CDR3 is TGTGCCAGCAAGGCCAGGGGAGTATCACCCCTCCACTTT. Variable domain in full (rest from reference TRBV5-4 and TRBJ1-6): ETGVTQSPTHLIKTRGQQVTLRCSSQSGHNTVSWYQQALGQGPQFIFQYYREEENGRGNFPPRFSGLQFPNYSSELNVNALELDDSALYLCASKARGVSPLHFGNGTRLTVT.

The chain employs TRBV9 and TRBJ2-6; D may be TRBD2 (6 bases). This CDR3 is built from 16 residues. V was trimmed by 7 bases and J by 0 bases, leaving 14 bases between them. Germline assignment: CDR1 SGDLS and CDR2 YYNGEE. CDR3: CASRGGASSGANVLTF. CDR3 sequence (DNA): TGTGCCAGCCGCGGAGGGGCCAGCTCTGGGGCCAACGTCCTGACTTTC.

This CDR3 reads CASSLSSLTPYEQYF. Written as DNA, the CDR3 is TGTGCCAGCAGTTTGTCGAGCCTGACCCCTTACGAGCAGTACTTC. The rearrangement links TRBV27 to TRBJ2-7; no definite D call. The CDR3 covers 15 residues. V gave up 3 bases and J gave up 4 bases, with 16 bases separating them. Germline V gene sequence: CDR1 MNHEY, CDR2 SMNVEV (reference sequence).

This sequence joins TRBV7-2 and TRBJ2-2; 7 bases map to TRBD1. Germline V gives CDR1 SGHTA, CDR2 FQGNSA. Trimming cost V 5 bases and J 6 bases; bases outside gene matches: 9. This CDR3 region has 15 residues. The CDR3 sequence: CASSLLQGVAGELFF. Here the CDR3 DNA reads TGTGCCAGCAGCCTCCTGCAGGGGGTTGCCGGGGAGCTGTTTTTT.

The V gene is TRBV2, the J gene TRBJ2-5, with a weak D call TRBD2 (6 bases). The CDR3 sequence is 14 residues long. The germline gives CDR1 SNHLY, CDR2 FYNNEI. V lost 7 bases, J lost 5 bases, and 17 bases lay in between. The CDR3 here is CASNPGLAGETQYF. The CDR3 DNA reads TGTGCCAGCAACCCGGGACTGGCAGGGGAGACCCAGTACTTC.

The chain links TRBV19 to TRBJ2-5; D unclear. CDR3 length equals 16 residues. V was clipped by 5 bases and J by 2 bases, with 18 bases between them. Germline lookup yields CDR1 LNHDA and CDR2 SQIVND (reference sequence). The CDR3 coding sequence is TGTGCCAGTAGTCCAGGAACCGACATTGGACAAGAGACCCAGTACTTC. Protein sequence: CASSPGTDIGQETQYF. Full variable domain (rest looked up from reference TRBV19 and TRBJ2-5): DGGITQSPKYLFRKEGQNVTLSCEQNLNHDAMYWYRQDPGQGLRLIYYSQIVNDFQKGDIAEGYSVSREKKESFPLTVTSAQKNPTAFYLCASSPGTDIGQETQYFGPGTRLLVL.

The J gene is TRBJ2-1, the V gene TRBV4-2; D gene ambiguous. Trimming cost V 0 bases and J 16 bases, with 10 bases left between them. CDR1 is LGHNA and CDR2 is YNFKEQ in the germline V gene. The CDR3 extends over 11 amino acids. CDR3 sequence (DNA): TGTGCCAGCAGCCAAGATGGGCATTATTTCTTC. The encoded protein is CASSQDGHYFF.

The J gene is TRBJ2-1, the V gene TRBV5-6; D call uncertain. Germline V lookup: CDR1 SGHDT, CDR2 YYEEEE. Trimming cost V 4 bases and J 7 bases, with 9 bases left between them. This CDR3 region has 12 residues. CDR3 region: CASSESRNEQFF. The CDR3, as DNA: TGTGCCAGCAGCGAGAGTAGGAATGAGCAGTTCTTC.

The chain carries TRBV7-8 and TRBJ1-5; 8 bases fit TRBD1. The CDR3 consists of 17 residues. The junction had 7 bases not matched to a gene; V was cut back by 1 base and J by 2 bases. Per the germline V gene, CDR1 is SGHVS and CDR2 is FQNEAQ. The DNA for the CDR3 is TGTGCCAGCAGCTTAGGAAGGCAGGGGGCCGGCAATCAGCCCCAGCATTTT. Amino acid sequence: CASSLGRQGAGNQPQHF.

The chain has TRBV4-1 and TRBJ2-5; no definite D call. The CDR3 runs 15 residues. The V end was cut by 2 bases, the J end by 2 bases, with 12 bases between. The germline V gene has CDR1 MGHRA and CDR2 YSYEKL. CDR3 bases: TGCGCCAGCAGCCAATGGGAAGGACCTCAAGAGACCCAGTACTTC. This translates into CASSQWEGPQETQYF.

The rearrangement links TRBV5-6 to TRBJ1-2, with a possible D match to TRBD1 (6 bases). Germline V lookup: CDR1 SGHDT, CDR2 YYEEEE. Deletions cut 7 bases from V and 3 bases from J, with 10 bases between. The CDR3 has 12 amino acids. CDR3 region: CASLSGDYGYTF. The CDR3 coding sequence is TGTGCCAGCCTCTCAGGGGACTATGGCTACACCTTC. Combining the CDR3 with reference TRBV5-6 and TRBJ1-2 gives the whole variable domain DAGVTQSPTHLIKTRGQQVTLRCSPKSGHDTVSWYQQALGQGPQFIFQYYEEEERQRGNFPDRFSGHQFPNYSSELNVNALLLGDSALYLCASLSGDYGYTFGSGTRLTVV.

V gene TRBV14 combines with J gene TRBJ1-5, with 8 bases identical to TRBD1. J was trimmed by 0 bases and V by 3 bases; bases with no gene match: 13. The CDR3 has 19 amino acids. The germline V gene encodes CDR1 SGHDN and CDR2 FVKESK. Written as DNA, the CDR3 is TGTGCCAGCAGCCAGACCGAGACAGGGGTGGGGGATAGCAATCAGCCCCAGCATTTT. It translates to CASSQTETGVGDSNQPQHF.

The chain couples TRBV29-1 to TRBJ2-7; 8 bases match TRBD1. Germline CDR1 and CDR2: SQVTM and ANQGSEA. The CDR3 consists of 13 residues. The J segment lost 0 bases and the V segment lost 7 bases, leaving 5 bases of the junction unmatched. Here the CDR3 reads CSAVTGVSYEQYF. The CDR3 DNA follows: TGCAGCGCTGTGACAGGGGTCTCCTACGAGCAGTACTTC.

The rearrangement joins TRBV6-4 to TRBJ1-1; TRBD1 might be the D (5 bases). Germline CDR1 reads MRHNA; CDR2 reads SNTAGT. The CDR3 has 13 residues. Trimming shortened V by 6 bases and J by 4 bases, and 12 bases separated the two germline ends. Here the CDR3 DNA reads TGTGCCAGCAGGGAGGGGTTGGGCACTGAAGCTTTCTTT. Translation: CASREGLGTEAFF.

This chain uses TRBV7-9 with TRBJ2-7, with TRBD1 matching over 7 bases. Germline loops: CDR1 SEHNR, CDR2 FQNEAQ (reference sequence). Trimming took 5 bases from V and 3 from J; bases not matched to a gene: 10. The CDR3 has 15 amino acids. CDR3 amino acids: CASSAGTESRYEQYF. DNA for the CDR3: TGTGCCAGCAGCGCCGGGACAGAGTCTCGCTACGAGCAGTACTTC.

This chain uses TRBV27 with TRBJ1-2; D possibly corresponds to TRBD1 (5 bases). Germline V gives CDR1 MNHEY, CDR2 SMNVEV (reference sequence). The length of the CDR3 is 16 residues. V lost 6 bases to trimming and J lost 5 bases, with 22 bases between them. The CDR3 DNA follows: TGTGCCAGCAGCCCCTCCACGGGGGATAAGGTATATGGCTACACCTTC. Residues: CASSPSTGDKVYGYTF.

The chain couples TRBV28 to TRBJ2-7; tentatively, D is TRBD1 (6 bases). Trimming took off 3 bases at V and 5 bases at J, with 14 bases between the two ends. CDR3 length: 14 amino acids. Germline V lookup: CDR1 MDHEN, CDR2 SYDVKM. In DNA, the CDR3 is TGTGCCAGCAGTTTTAGGGGGTTGAATAACGAGCAGTACTTC. Translated, it gives CASSFRGLNNEQYF.

V and J are TRBV7-9 and TRBJ1-4; 7 bases line up with TRBD1. V lost 1 base and J lost 6; bases outside the gene matches: 8. The CDR3 is made up of 16 amino acids. Germline values: CDR1 SEHNR, CDR2 FQNEAQ (reference sequence). CDR3 nucleotides: TGTGCCAGCAGCTTAGGCCCAGGGGGGTACGATGAAAAACTGTTTTTT. It yields the protein CASSLGPGGYDEKLFF.

This clone appeared once. Written as DNA, the CDR3 is TGTGCCAGCAGCCCCCCTAGCGGGAGGGGGTCCTACGAGCAGTACTTC. This encodes CASSPPSGRGSYEQYF. The chain uses TRBV5-6 and TRBJ2-7, with TRBD2 matching 12 bases. The CDR3 spans 16 residues. V gave up 4 bases and J gave up 1 base; unmatched junction bases: 6. Per the germline V gene, CDR1 is SGHDT and CDR2 is YYEEEE.

This sequence joins TRBV21-1 and TRBJ2-2; no check of the table's D call, TRBD2, against the DNA was made. TRBV21-1 is a pseudogene. The CDR3 totals 18 residues. Here the CDR3 DNA reads TGTGCCAGCAGCGCCTGGACTAGCGGGAGGGATTACACCGGGGAGCTGTTTTTT. Residues: CASSAWTSGRDYTGELFF.

V and J are TRBV11-2 and TRBJ1-4; no definite D call. CDR1 SGHAT and CDR2 FQNNGV come from the germline V gene. V was shortened by 3 bases and J by 0 bases, with 8 bases between the two germline ends. The CDR3 spans 15 residues. CDR3 nucleotide sequence: TGTGCCAGCAGCTTTTTAGAGACAACTAATGAAAAACTGTTTTTT. Amino acids: CASSFLETTNEKLFF.

This chain joins TRBV2 and TRBJ2-7, with TRBD2 matching over 8 bases. The germline CDR1 and CDR2 sequences are SNHLY and FYNNEI. Unmatched junction bases numbered 6, after V lost 6 bases and J lost 2 bases. This CDR3 comprises 14 residues. The CDR3 here is CASSVAGITYEQYF. The CDR3 DNA follows: TGTGCCAGCAGCGTAGCGGGGATTACCTACGAGCAGTACTTC.

The chain uses TRBV11-2 and TRBJ2-7, with D maybe TRBD2 (5 bases). With 6 bases removed from V and 3 bases from J, the gap between germline ends came to 21 bases. Germline V gives CDR1 SGHAT, CDR2 FQNNGV. The CDR3 consists of 16 residues. The CDR3 nucleotides read TGTGCCAGCAGTTCACCAGGACTCGCGGAGATCTACGAGCAGTACTTC. This encodes CASSSPGLAEIYEQYF.

V usage is TRBV6-5 and J usage is TRBJ1-3; no firm D call. The CDR3 loop spans 10 amino acids. Trimming took 11 bases from V and 3 from J, leaving 5 bases between them. Germline assignment: CDR1 MNHEY and CDR2 SVGAGI. The CDR3 DNA sequence: TGTGCCTCGGTTGGAAACACCATATATTTT. Protein: CASVGNTIYF.